The text below deals with one T cell receptor beta chain. Each CDR3 protein gets one entry after TCRdb re-called the RT-PCR reads with MiXCR. The data contain about 700,000 distinct CDR3 sequences, over 12% of them seen just once; the ten biggest clones take up 3.6%. The CDR3 contains 18 residues. The germline CDR1 and CDR2 sequences are LGHNT and FRNRAP. Trimming left V 2 bases short and J 3 bases short, with 20 bases between. The rearrangement links TRBV12-5 to TRBJ1-5; perhaps TRBD1 as D (6 bases). Sequencing input: memory CD4+ T cells from blood. The TCR originated in a female donor in good health, serving as a healthy control. CDR3 in DNA: TGTGCTAGTGGTTTGAATGGGGGGGGACGACAGGACAATCAGCCCCAGCATTTT. Its translation: CASGLNGGGRQDNQPQHF.